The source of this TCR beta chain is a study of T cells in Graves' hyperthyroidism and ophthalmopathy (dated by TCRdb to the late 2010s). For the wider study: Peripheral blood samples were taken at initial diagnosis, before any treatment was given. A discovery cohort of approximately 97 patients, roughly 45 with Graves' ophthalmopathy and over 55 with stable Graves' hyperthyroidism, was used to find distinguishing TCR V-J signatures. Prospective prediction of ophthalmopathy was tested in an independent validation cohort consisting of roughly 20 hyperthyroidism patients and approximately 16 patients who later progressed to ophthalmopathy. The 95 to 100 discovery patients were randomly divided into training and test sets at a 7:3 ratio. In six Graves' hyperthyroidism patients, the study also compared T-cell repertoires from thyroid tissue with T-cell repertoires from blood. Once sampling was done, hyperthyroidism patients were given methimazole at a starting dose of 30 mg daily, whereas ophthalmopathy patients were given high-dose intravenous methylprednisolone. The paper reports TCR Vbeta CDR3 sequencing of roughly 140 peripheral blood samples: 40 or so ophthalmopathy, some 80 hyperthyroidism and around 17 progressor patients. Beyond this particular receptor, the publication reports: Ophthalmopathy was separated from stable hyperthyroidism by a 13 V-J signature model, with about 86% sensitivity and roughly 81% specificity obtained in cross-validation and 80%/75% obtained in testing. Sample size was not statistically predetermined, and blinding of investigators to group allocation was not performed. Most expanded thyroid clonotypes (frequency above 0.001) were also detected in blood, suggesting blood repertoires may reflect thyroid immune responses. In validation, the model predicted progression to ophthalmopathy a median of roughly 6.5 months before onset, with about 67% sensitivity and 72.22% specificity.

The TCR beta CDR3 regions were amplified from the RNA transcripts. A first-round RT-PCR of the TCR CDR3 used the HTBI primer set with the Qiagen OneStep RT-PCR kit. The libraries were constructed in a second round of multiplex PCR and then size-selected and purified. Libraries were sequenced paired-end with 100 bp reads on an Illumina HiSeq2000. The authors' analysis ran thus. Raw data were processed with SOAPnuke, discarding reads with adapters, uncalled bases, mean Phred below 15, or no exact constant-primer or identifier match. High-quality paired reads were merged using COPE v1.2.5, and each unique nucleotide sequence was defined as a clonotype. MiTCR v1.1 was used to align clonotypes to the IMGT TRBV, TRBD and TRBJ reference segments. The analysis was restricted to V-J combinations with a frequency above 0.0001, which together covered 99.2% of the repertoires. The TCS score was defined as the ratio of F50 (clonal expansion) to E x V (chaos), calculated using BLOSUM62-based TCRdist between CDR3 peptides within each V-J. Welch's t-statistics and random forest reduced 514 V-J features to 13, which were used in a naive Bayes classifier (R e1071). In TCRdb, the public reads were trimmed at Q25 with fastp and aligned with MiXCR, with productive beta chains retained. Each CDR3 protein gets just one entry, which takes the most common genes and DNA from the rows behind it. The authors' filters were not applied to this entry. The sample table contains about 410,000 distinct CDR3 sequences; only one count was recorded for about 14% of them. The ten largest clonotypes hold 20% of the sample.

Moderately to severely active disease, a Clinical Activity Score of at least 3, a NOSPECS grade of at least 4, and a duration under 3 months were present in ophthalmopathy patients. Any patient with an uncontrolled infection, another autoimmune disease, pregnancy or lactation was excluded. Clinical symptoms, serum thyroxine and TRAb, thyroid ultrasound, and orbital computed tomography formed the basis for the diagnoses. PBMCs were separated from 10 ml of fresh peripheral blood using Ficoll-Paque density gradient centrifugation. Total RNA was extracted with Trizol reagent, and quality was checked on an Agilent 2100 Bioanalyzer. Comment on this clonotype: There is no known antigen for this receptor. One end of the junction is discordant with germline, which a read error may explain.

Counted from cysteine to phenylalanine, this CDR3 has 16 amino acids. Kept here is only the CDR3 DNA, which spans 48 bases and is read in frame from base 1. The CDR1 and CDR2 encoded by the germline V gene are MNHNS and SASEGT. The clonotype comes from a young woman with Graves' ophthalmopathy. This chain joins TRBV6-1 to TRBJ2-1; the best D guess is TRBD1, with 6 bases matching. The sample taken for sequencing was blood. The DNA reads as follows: TGTGCCTGCAGTCATCCCCGGGACAACTTTTCCTACGAGCAGTTCTTC. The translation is CACSHPRDNFSYEQFF.